A selection of T cell receptor beta chains follows, all from one sample in a study of blood T cell repertoires in COVID-19. TCRdb's table, derived via immunoSEQ multiplex PCR, lists solely in-frame clones and lacks some. The data show about 120,000 clones, 90% seen once. The material sequenced was peripheral blood. Receptor source: a woman aged 60-75 years with COVID-19, enrolled during active disease. The CDR3 runs from the conserved cysteine through the conserved F or W. The D gene is left open where the match is weak. The listing skips clone size in some rows; elsewhere it reads once, few, many or a size class.

d_call	j_call	clone_size	v_call	cdr3_length	cdr3_aa	cdr3_nt
TRBD2	TRBJ2-1	.	TRBV4-3	18	CASSHFGRGTSGVDEQFF	TGCGCCAGCAGCCATTTCGGAAGGGGGACTAGCGGGGTCGATGAGCAGTTCTTC
TRBD1	TRBJ1-2	.	TRBV6-4	15	CASSKQGKGRSGYTF	TGTGCCAGCAGTAAACAGGGGAAAGGGAGAAGTGGCTACACCTTC
.	TRBJ1-5	.	TRBV4-1	14	CASSQEGSGQPQHF	TGCGCCAGCAGCCAAGAAGGTTCGGGTCAGCCCCAGCATTTT
TRBD2	TRBJ2-1	.	TRBV27	17	CASSSSGGAERQHEQFF	TGTGCCAGCAGTTCCAGCGGGGGGGCCGAAAGACAACATGAGCAGTTCTTC
.	TRBJ1-2	once	TRBV7-2	15	CASSQPGGGAGGYTF	TGTGCCAGCAGCCAACCCGGTGGGGGGGCGGGTGGCTACACCTTC
.	TRBJ2-2	.	TRBV7-3	14	CASSSRSNTGELFF	TGTGCCAGCAGCTCCAGATCCAACACCGGGGAGCTGTTTTTT
.	TRBJ2-7	once	TRBV7-2	12	CASSSSSYEQYF	TGTGCCAGCAGCTCTTCCTCCTACGAGCAGTACTTC
TRBD1	TRBJ2-1	.	TRBV4-3	20	CASSKHSSERGRSSYNEQFF	TGCGCCAGCAGCAAACACTCCTCCGAGAGGGGGCGGAGCTCCTACAATGAGCAGTTCTTC
.	TRBJ2-2	.	TRBV19	15	CASSTSQGRDGELFF	TGTGCCAGTAGTACCTCTCAGGGGAGGGACGGGGAGCTGTTTTTT
TRBD2	TRBJ2-2	.	TRBV7-3	16	CASSSTSGARTGELFF	TGTGCCAGCAGCTCCACTAGCGGGGCCCGCACCGGGGAGCTGTTTTTT
.	TRBJ2-7	.	TRBV6-1	12	CASSEHNSGQYF	TGTGCCAGCAGTGAGCACAACAGCGGGCAGTACTTC
.	TRBJ1-1	once	TRBV19	14	CASNWGGAGTEAFF	TGTGCCAGTAATTGGGGGGGGGCCGGGACTGAAGCTTTCTTT